The 20 T cell receptor beta chains below were found in one sample sequenced in a study of breast tumors, draining lymph nodes, adjacent tissues. TCRdb ran MiXCR on the multiplex PCR reads and lists one entry per CDR3 protein. The table shows 150,000 to 200,000 distinct CDR3 sequences, with 30% to 35% occurring only once. Axillary draining lymph nodes of breast cancer patients supplied the node samples. Sequencing input: axillary lymph node tissue. The receptors come from a female donor with breast cancer. Some clones in this sample may be carry-over from other donors' samples.

The V gene is TRBV28, the J gene TRBJ1-6; D uncertain. The CDR3 contains 14 residues. The ends were cut back, 4 bases at V and 5 bases at J, with 9 bases in the middle. Germline V gene lookup returns CDR1 MDHEN and CDR2 SYDVKM. The CDR3 region has the DNA TGTGCCAGCAGTTCGGGAGGAGATAATTCACCCCTCCACTTT. As protein: CASSSGGDNSPLHF.

This clonotype has a count of ten or more. The chain is built from TRBV4-2 and TRBJ1-3; D remains unclear. The CDR3 has 18 amino acids. The V gene lost 3 bases and the J gene lost 0 bases, with 18 bases spanning the gap. The germline V gene encodes CDR1 LGHNA and CDR2 YNFKEQ. CDR3 DNA sequence: TGTGCCAGCAGCCAGAGGACGGGAGACCAAAGCTCTGGAAACACCATATATTTT. Translation gives CASSQRTGDQSSGNTIYF.

Ten or more counts support this clonotype. This rearrangement joins TRBV20-1 to TRBJ1-6, with 7 nucleotides matching TRBD1. CDR3 length: 15 amino acids. The junction had 3 bases not matched to a gene; V was cut back by 0 bases and J by 4 bases. Germline CDR1 and CDR2: DFQATT and SNEGSKA (reference sequence). The CDR3 bases are TGCAGTGCTAGAGAAGGGGGCCTTTATAATTCACCCCTCCACTTT. It encodes CSAREGGLYNSPLHF.

The chain uses TRBV19 and TRBJ2-3; TRBD2 might be the D (6 bases). Germline V gene data show CDR1 as LNHDA and CDR2 as SQIVND (reference sequence). This CDR3 region has 21 residues. Trimming took 1 base from V and 2 from J, leaving 28 bases between them. CDR3 coding DNA: TGTGCCAGTAGTATAGCGGAATGGGGGACTTCCTACGAGCAGTACACAGATACGCAGTATTTT. This codes for CASSIAEWGTSYEQYTDTQYF.

This sequence joins TRBV20-1 and TRBJ1-5; D remains ambiguous. Germline CDR1 reads DFQATT; CDR2 reads SNEGSKA (reference sequence). The ends were cut back, 4 bases at V and 6 bases at J, with 16 bases in the middle. The CDR3 totals 14 residues. The CDR3, as DNA: TGCAGTGCTAATCAGCGGAGCGGCGTTCAGCCCCAGCATTTT. Translation: CSANQRSGVQPQHF.

This clonotype was found many times. The V gene is TRBV6-5, the J gene TRBJ2-7, with 9 bases that match TRBD2. Germline V gene lookup returns CDR1 MNHEY and CDR2 SVGAGI. The CDR3 runs to 17 residues. Trimming cost V 5 bases and J 3 bases; bases outside gene matches: 14. CDR3: CASSPTDQREVHYEQYF. Here the CDR3 DNA reads TGTGCCAGCAGTCCCACGGACCAGCGGGAGGTCCACTACGAGCAGTACTTC.

This clonotype was found many times. The gene calls are TRBV19 and TRBJ2-6, with a weak D call TRBD1 (5 bases). The CDR3 runs 15 residues. V was shortened by 3 bases and J by 0 bases, with 6 bases between the two germline ends. Germline V gene data show CDR1 as LNHDA and CDR2 as SQIVND (reference sequence). In nucleotides, the CDR3 is TGTGCCAGTAGTATTCAGGGCTCTGGGGCCAACGTCCTGACTTTC. The encoded protein is CASSIQGSGANVLTF.

On this clonotype: A read error is possible here, since a much larger clone lies one base away. The rearrangement joins TRBV19 to TRBJ2-6; 9 bases agree with TRBD1. Germline CDR1 is LNHDA and CDR2 is SQIVND (reference sequence). This CDR3 spans 19 amino acids. In DNA, the CDR3 is TGTGCCAGTACCGACCCCATATTGGACAGGGGATCTGGGGCCAACGCCCTGACTTTC. Protein product: CASTDPILDRGSGANALTF.

This chain links TRBV7-2 with TRBJ2-7; TRBD2 matches at 13 bases. The V and J ends lost 6 bases and 7 bases, in that order; junction bases with no gene match: 3. The germline CDR1 and CDR2 sequences are SGHTA and FQGNSA. The CDR3 loop spans 13 amino acids. The CDR3 bases are TGTGCCAGCAGGACTAGCGGGGGGTTAGAGCAGTACTTC. It is translated as CASRTSGGLEQYF.

This clonotype was seen more than once but under ten times. V gene TRBV7-9 combines with J gene TRBJ2-4, with 9 nucleotides matching TRBD1. J was trimmed by 4 bases and V by 0 bases; bases with no gene match: 4. Germline V gives CDR1 SEHNR, CDR2 FQNEAQ (reference sequence). The CDR3 loop spans 16 amino acids. The CDR3: CASSLADRGLKNIQYF. As DNA, the CDR3 is TGTGCCAGCAGCTTAGCGGACAGGGGCTTGAAAAACATTCAGTACTTC.

In this sample, this clonotype turned up many times. The chain employs TRBV19 and TRBJ2-1; 11 bases fit TRBD2. The CDR3 has 14 amino acids. The ends lost 6 bases at V and 8 bases at J; junction bases unmatched: 6. CDR1 and CDR2 from the germline V gene are LNHDA and SQIVND (reference sequence). In DNA form, the CDR3 reads TGTGCCAGTAGAGTAGCGGGAGGGCCTGATGAGCAGTTCTTC. Amino acids: CASRVAGGPDEQFF.

Regarding this clonotype: One junction end does not reproduce the germline sequence, and a read error may be involved. V usage is TRBV7-7 and J usage is TRBJ2-7, with 7 bases identical to TRBD1. This CDR3 spans 16 amino acids. Germline-derived CDR1 and CDR2 are SSHAT and FNYEAQ (reference sequence). The CDR3: CASSASNGTENYEQYF. DNA of the CDR3: TGTGCTAGCAGCGCCTCGAACGGGACAGAAAACTACGAGCAGTACTTC.

This clonotype was detected only once. This may be a read error, as it is one base from a much larger clone. The rearrangement uses TRBV6-5 and TRBJ1-2; D gene ambiguous. The CDR3 totals 12 residues. Germline CDR1 and CDR2: MNHEY and SVGAGI. The CDR3 loop reads CACSYGSYGYTF. The CDR3 DNA reads as TGTGCCTGCAGTTACGGTAGCTATGGCTACACCTTC.

Concerning this clonotype itself: An end of the junction differs from the germline gene, which may be a read error. The V call is TRBV19, the J call TRBJ2-6; 7 nucleotides agree with TRBD1. Looked up from germline, CDR1 is LNHDA and CDR2 is SQIVND (reference sequence). The CDR3 extends over 20 amino acids. The DNA of the CDR3 is TGTGCCAGCTCACCACAGGCGTCCGGGACAGATAGTTCTGGGGCCACCGTCCTGACTTTC. Amino acid sequence: CASSPQASGTDSSGATVLTF.

Ten or more counts support this clonotype. This chain uses TRBV5-8 with TRBJ2-7, with a weak D call TRBD2 (5 bases). This CDR3 is built from 12 residues. Germline V gene data show CDR1 as SGHTS and CDR2 as YDEGEE. The V end was cut by 0 bases, the J end by 12 bases, with 13 bases between. The CDR3 region is CASSLVGTAGYF. For the CDR3, the DNA is TGTGCCAGCAGCTTGGTGGGCACCGCGGGGTACTTC.

Many counts were recorded for this clonotype. The genes are TRBV19 and TRBJ1-1, with 9 bases lining up with TRBD1. V lost 6 bases, J lost 3 bases, and 14 bases stayed unmatched. Germline CDR1 and CDR2: LNHDA and SQIVND (reference sequence). This CDR3 is built from 17 residues. For the CDR3, the DNA is TGTGCCAGTAGGTCCGAGGGACAGGGTTACCGGGACACTGAAGCTTTCTTT. It yields the protein CASRSEGQGYRDTEAFF.

This chain joins TRBV20-1 and TRBJ1-6, with 10 bases matching TRBD1. Looked up from germline, CDR1 is DFQATT and CDR2 is SNEGSKA (reference sequence). The length of the CDR3 is 14 residues. V shed 5 bases and J 10 bases; nucleotides not matched to a gene: 8. CDR3: CSAGRTGGRSPLHF. In DNA form, the CDR3 reads TGCAGTGCTGGTCGGACAGGGGGAAGATCACCCCTCCACTTT.

This clonotype has at least ten counts. This sequence joins TRBV24-1 and TRBJ2-1; D remains unclear. The CDR3 sequence is 15 residues long. Trimming stripped 7 bases from V and 7 bases from J, with 19 bases between. Germline values: CDR1 KGHDR, CDR2 SFDVKD. As DNA, the CDR3 is TGTGCCACCAGCTCTCGGACCCAGATAAGAAATGAGCAGTTCTTC. Its protein product is CATSSRTQIRNEQFF.

The chain is built from TRBV7-9 and TRBJ1-3; 7 bases fit TRBD1. With V trimmed by 4 bases and J by 6 bases, 9 bases remained unmatched. The germline CDR1 and CDR2 sequences are SEHNR and FQNEAQ (reference sequence). The CDR3 extends over 15 amino acids. CDR3 region: CASSSLDGTENTIYF. CDR3 nucleotides: TGTGCCAGCAGCTCCCTGGACGGGACAGAAAACACCATATATTTT.

A remark on this clonotype: It is unclear where the CDR3 begins or ends on the DNA, so no DNA is shown, and the CDR3 is as TCRdb lists it. The chain has TRBV9 and TRBJ2-2; the D segment call TRBD2 is taken from the table without a DNA check. The CDR3 is 18 amino acids in total, end residues counted. Germline values: CDR1 SGDLS, CDR2 YYNGEE. The CDR3 loop reads CASGPWGLGTASTGEPFF.